This T cell receptor (beta chain) was sequenced for a study of blood T cell repertoires in COVID-19. Data came from immunoSEQ multiplex PCR; TCRdb stores just in-frame clones and leaves some out. The sample holds approximately 63,000 clones, 87% seen once. V dropped 6 bases and J dropped 7 bases, with 15 bases sitting between them. The CDR3 spans 14 residues. Germline values: CDR1 MNHEY, CDR2 SVGAGI. Only one count was recorded for this clone. The sequenced material came from peripheral blood. The V and J genes are TRBV6-5 and TRBJ1-4, with no clear D. The sequence was obtained from a man older than 75 in a cohort sampled during active COVID-19. CDR3 amino acids: CASSVRARGEKLFF. As DNA, the CDR3 is TGTGCCAGCAGCGTAAGGGCCCGGGGTGAAAAACTGTTTTTT.